This T cell receptor beta chain is from a study of CD8+CD57+ T cells in acquired aplastic anemia. Whole-study context: 3 to 3.5 ug was the average amount of DNA from sorted CD4+ and CD8+ cells. General study results and limits: CD8+ Simpson's diversity did not differ significantly between patients and controls. Roughly 30 CD8+ CDR3 sequences occurred in both the patients and the controls.

Concerning this clonotype itself: Its target is unknown.

Genomic DNA, serving as template, underwent TCR beta VDJ and CDR3 profiling. TCRdb itself ran the reads through MiXCR, one entry per CDR3 protein. The sample records some 48,000 distinct CDR3 sequences, approximately 72% being singletons. The sequenced sample consisted of sorted CD4+, CD8+, or CD8+CD57+ T cells (not recorded which) from PBMCs. The TCR sequence derives from a human donor in good health, serving as a control.

The DNA of the CDR3 is TGTGCCAGCGGACAGTACTACGAGCAGTACTTC. Translation: CASGQYYEQYF. The V call is TRBV19, the J call TRBJ2-7, with a weak D call TRBD1 (6 bases). V shed 9 bases and J shed 3 bases, with 9 bases lying between them. Germline V CDR1 and CDR2: LNHDA, SQIVND (reference sequence). CDR3 size: 11 residues.